The clone carrying this T cell receptor beta chain was counted a few times. These data belong to a study of T-cell memory formation after mild COVID-19. The CDR3 is 16 amino acids. V lost 1 base, J lost 1 base, and 3 bases stayed unmatched. MiXCR, applied by TCRdb to the 5' RACE reads, yields one record per CDR3 protein. The sample has about 140,000 distinct CDR3 sequences, 14% seen once. Material: PBMCs or a T cell subset sorted from them (not recorded which). The origin of this receptor is an adult woman who had mild COVID-19 (a few samples of this study predate the infection). Cell type and time point are not known. This chain uses TRBV12-3 or TRBV12-4 with TRBJ2-3; 9 nucleotides align to TRBD2. CDR3 region: CASSLEREVGTDTQYF. CDR3 coding DNA: TGTGCCAGCAGTTTAGAGCGGGAGGTAGGCACAGATACGCAGTATTTT.